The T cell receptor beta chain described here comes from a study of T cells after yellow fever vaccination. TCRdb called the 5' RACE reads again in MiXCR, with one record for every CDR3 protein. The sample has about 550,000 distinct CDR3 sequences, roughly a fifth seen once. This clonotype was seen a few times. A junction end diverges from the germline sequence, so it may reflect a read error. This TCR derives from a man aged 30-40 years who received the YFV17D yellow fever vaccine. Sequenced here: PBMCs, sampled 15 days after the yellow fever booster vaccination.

The DNA of the CDR3 is TGTTCCAAGGTCCCGGGGACATTTACAGATACGCAGTATTTT. This sequence encodes CSKVPGTFTDTQYF. The chain carries TRBV29-1 and TRBJ2-3; a weak D match, TRBD1 (6 bases). Looked up from germline, CDR1 is SQVTM and CDR2 is ANQGSEA. The CDR3 length is 14 residues.